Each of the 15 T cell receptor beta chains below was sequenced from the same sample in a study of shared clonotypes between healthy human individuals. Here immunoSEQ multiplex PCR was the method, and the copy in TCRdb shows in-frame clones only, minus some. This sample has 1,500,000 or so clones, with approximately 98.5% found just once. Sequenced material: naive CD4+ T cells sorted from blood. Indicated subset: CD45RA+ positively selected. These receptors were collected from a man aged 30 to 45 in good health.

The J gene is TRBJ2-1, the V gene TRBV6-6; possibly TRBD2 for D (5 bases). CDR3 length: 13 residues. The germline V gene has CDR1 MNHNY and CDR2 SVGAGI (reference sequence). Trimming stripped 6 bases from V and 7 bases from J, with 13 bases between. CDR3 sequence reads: CASRSTSRNEQFF. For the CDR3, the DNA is TGTGCCAGCAGGTCAACTAGTAGGAATGAGCAGTTCTTC.

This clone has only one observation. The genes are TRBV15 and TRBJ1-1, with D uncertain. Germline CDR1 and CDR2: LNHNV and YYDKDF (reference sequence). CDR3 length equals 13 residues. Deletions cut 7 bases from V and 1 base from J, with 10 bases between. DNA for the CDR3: TGTGCCACCACCCTTGGCCCGAACACTGAAGCTTTCTTT. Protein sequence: CATTLGPNTEAFF.

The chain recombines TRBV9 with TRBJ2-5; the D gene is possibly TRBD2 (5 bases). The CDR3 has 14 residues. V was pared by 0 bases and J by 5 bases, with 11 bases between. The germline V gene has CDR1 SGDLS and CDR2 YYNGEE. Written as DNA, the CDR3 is TGTGCCAGCAGCGTAGGACTACTTATGGAGACCCAGTACTTC. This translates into CASSVGLLMETQYF.

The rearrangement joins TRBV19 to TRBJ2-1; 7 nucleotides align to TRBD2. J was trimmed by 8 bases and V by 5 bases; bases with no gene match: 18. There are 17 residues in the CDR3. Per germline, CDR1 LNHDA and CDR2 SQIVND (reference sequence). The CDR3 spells CASSAPGPAGDGYEQFF. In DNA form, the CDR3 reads TGTGCCAGTAGTGCCCCGGGACCCGCGGGGGATGGGTATGAGCAGTTCTTC.

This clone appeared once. CDR3 nucleotide sequence: TGTGCCAGTAGTCCCCGGGACAGATTGGATACGCAGTATTTT. Its protein product is CASSPRDRLDTQYF. The chain is built from TRBV19 and TRBJ2-3; 7 bases are a match to TRBD1. V lost 5 bases, J lost 6 bases, and 8 bases stayed unmatched. The CDR3 length is 14 residues. Germline CDR1 LNHDA, CDR2 SQIVND (reference sequence).

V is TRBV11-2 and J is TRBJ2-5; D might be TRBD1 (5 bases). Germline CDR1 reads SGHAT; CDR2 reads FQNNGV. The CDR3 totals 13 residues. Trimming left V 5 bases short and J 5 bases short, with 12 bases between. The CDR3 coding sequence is TGTGCCAGCAGCCCTCGACCAGGGGAGACCCAGTACTTC. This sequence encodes CASSPRPGETQYF.

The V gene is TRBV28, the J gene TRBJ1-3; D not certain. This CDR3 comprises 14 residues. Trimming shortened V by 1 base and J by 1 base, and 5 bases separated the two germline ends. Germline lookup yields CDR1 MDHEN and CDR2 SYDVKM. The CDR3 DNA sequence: TGTGCCAGCAGTTTATTAGGATCTGGAAACACCATATATTTT. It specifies CASSLLGSGNTIYF.

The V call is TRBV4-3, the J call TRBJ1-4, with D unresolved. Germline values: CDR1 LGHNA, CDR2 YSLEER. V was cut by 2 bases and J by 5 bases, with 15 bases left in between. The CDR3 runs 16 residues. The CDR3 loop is CASSQSPGLMNEKLFF. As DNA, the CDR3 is TGCGCCAGCAGCCAAAGCCCCGGGCTAATGAATGAAAAACTGTTTTTT.

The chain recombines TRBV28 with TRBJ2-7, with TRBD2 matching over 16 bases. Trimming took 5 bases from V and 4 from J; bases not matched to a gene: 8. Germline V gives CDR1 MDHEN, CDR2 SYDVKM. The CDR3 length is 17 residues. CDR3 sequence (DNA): TGTGCCAGCAGTACAGGGACTAGCGGGAGGGCCGGGTACGAGCAGTACTTC. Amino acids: CASSTGTSGRAGYEQYF. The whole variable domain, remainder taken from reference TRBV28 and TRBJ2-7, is DVKVTQSSRYLVKRTGEKVFLECVQDMDHENMFWYRQDPGLGLRLIYFSYDVKMKEKGDIPEGYSVSREKKERFSLILESASTNQTSMYLCASSTGTSGRAGYEQYFGPGTRLTVT.

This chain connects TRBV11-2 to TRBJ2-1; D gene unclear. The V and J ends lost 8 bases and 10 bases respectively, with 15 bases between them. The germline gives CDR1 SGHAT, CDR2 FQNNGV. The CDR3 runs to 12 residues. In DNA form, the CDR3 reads TGTGCCAGCCGACAAATTAGGGTGGAGCAGTTCTTC. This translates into CASRQIRVEQFF.

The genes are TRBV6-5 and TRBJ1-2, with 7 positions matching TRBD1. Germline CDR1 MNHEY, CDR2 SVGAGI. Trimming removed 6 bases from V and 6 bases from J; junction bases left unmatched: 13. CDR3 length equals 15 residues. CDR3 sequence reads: CASRPPGQLSHGYTF. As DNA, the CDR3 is TGTGCCAGCAGACCGCCGGGACAGTTGTCGCATGGCTACACCTTC.

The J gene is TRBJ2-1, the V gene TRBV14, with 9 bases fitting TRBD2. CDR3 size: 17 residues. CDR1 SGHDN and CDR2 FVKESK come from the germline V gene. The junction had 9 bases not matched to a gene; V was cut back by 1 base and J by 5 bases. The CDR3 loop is CASSQGALAGADNEQFF. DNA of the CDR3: TGTGCCAGCAGCCAAGGGGCTTTAGCGGGAGCAGACAATGAGCAGTTCTTC. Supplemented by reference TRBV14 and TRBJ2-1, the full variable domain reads EAGVTQFPSHSVIEKGQTVTLRCDPISGHDNLYWYRRVMGKEIKFLLHFVKESKQDESGMPNNRFLAERTGGTYSTLKVQPAELEDSGVYFCASSQGALAGADNEQFFGPGTRLTVL.

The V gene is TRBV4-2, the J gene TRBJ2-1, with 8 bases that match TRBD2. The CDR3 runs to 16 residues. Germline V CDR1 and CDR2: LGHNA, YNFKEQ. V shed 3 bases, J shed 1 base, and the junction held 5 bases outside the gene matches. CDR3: CASSHPGGESYNEQFF. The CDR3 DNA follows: TGTGCCAGCAGCCACCCCGGGGGGGAGTCCTACAATGAGCAGTTCTTC.

This chain's CDR3 is CASSYDRDPTGELFF. DNA of the CDR3: TGTGCCAGCAGCTACGACAGGGACCCCACCGGGGAGCTGTTTTTT. The genes are TRBV28 and TRBJ2-2, with 7 bases that match TRBD1. Germline values: CDR1 MDHEN, CDR2 SYDVKM. The CDR3 contains 15 residues. After removal of 6 bases from V and 4 bases from J, the junction contained 8 bases not matched to a gene. Supplemented by reference TRBV28 and TRBJ2-2, the full variable domain reads DVKVTQSSRYLVKRTGEKVFLECVQDMDHENMFWYRQDPGLGLRLIYFSYDVKMKEKGDIPEGYSVSREKKERFSLILESASTNQTSMYLCASSYDRDPTGELFFGEGSRLTVL.

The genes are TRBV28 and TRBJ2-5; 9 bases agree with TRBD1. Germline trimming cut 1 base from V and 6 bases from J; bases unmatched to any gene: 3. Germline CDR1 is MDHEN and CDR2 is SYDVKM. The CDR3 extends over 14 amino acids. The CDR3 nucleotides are TGTGCCAGCAGTTTATCTACAGGGGGCCAGACCCAGTACTTC. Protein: CASSLSTGGQTQYF.